The rows below give T cell receptor beta chains drawn from one sample of a study of shared clonotypes between healthy human individuals. The data were produced by immunoSEQ multiplex PCR, yet TCRdb's version contains in-frame clones alone and is incomplete. Among around 2.3 million clones listed, more than 90% were seen once. The specimen was naive CD4+ T cells sorted from blood. These receptors originate from a man between 18 and 35 years old in good health. CDR3s include the opening cysteine and the closing phenylalanine or tryptophan. D genes are given only for firm matches. Only part of the rows carry a size: once, few, many, or a class if the clone is expanded.

>NA|NA|TRBJ1-2|TRBV5-4
TGTGCCAGCAGCTTGGATAGGGGGGGTGGCTACACCTTC
CASSLDRGGGYTF
>NA|NA|TRBJ1-1|TRBV28
TGTGCCAGCAGTTTCGGAGGGAGGGAAGCTTTCTTT
CASSFGGREAFF
>NA|NA|TRBJ1-3|TRBV25-1
TGTGCCAGCAGTGAATGGGGGGTTGGAAACACCATATATTTT
CASSEWGVGNTIYF
>NA|NA|TRBJ2-3|TRBV6-5
TGTGCCAGCAGGTCGGAGGGGGGGCGCACAGATACGCAGTATTTT
CASRSEGGRTDTQYF
>NA|TRBD2|TRBJ2-3|TRBV5-4
TGTGCCAGCAGCTGGGGGACTAGCGGGGGGTCCACAGATACGCAGTATTTT
CASSWGTSGGSTDTQYF
>NA|NA|TRBJ2-5|TRBV2
TGTGCCAGCAACCAAGAAGAGGGTTCCGAGACCCAGTACTTC
CASNQEEGSETQYF
>NA|NA|TRBJ2-7|TRBV5-8
TGTGCCAGCAGCTTGACAAGCGCCGGGAATCGCTACGAGCAGTACTTC
CASSLTSAGNRYEQYF
>NA|TRBD2|TRBJ2-1|TRBV7-2
TGTGCCAGCAGCTATCAATCGGGACTAGTCAATGAGCAGTTCTTC
CASSYQSGLVNEQFF
>NA|NA|TRBJ1-5|TRBV10-3
TGTGCCATCAGTGAGCGTAAGGGAGGGGATGGCAATCAGCCCCAGCATTTT
CAISERKGGDGNQPQHF
>NA|TRBD2|TRBJ2-3|TRBV4-2
TGTGCCAGCAGCCAAGGTTCTAGCGGGGGAAGTACGCAGTATTTT
CASSQGSSGGSTQYF
>NA|TRBD1|TRBJ2-4|TRBV6-1
TGTGCCAGCAGAACCGGGACAGGGATAAACATTCAGTACTTC
CASRTGTGINIQYF
>NA|NA|TRBJ1-3|TRBV5-1
TGCGCCAGCAGCCCTGGGCCCACAGGGCGAGAGGGAAACACCATATATTTT
CASSPGPTGREGNTIYF
>NA|NA|TRBJ2-7|TRBV2
TGTGCCAGCTCCACCCATTCCCTCAGGGGGAGTAGTTTCAGGGGAGGTTACGAGCAGTACTTC
CASSTHSLRGSSFRGGYEQYF
>NA|NA|TRBJ2-7|TRBV4-3
TGCGCCAGCAGCCAAGATCGGGGGGCTTACGAGCAGTACTTC
CASSQDRGAYEQYF
>NA|NA|TRBJ1-2|TRBV18
TGTGCCAGCTCACCACAAGGGCAGGCGAGCTACACCTTC
CASSPQGQASYTF
>once|NA|TRBJ1-5|TRBV6-1
TGTGCCAGCAGTGTGAATTTGTTCTTTACCGGGGGACTCAATCAGCCCCAGCATTTT
CASSVNLFFTGGLNQPQHF
>NA|NA|TRBJ2-1|TRBV5-1
TGCGCCAGCGGGGGACCGCAGGCTGGGAATGAGCAGTTCTTC
CASGGPQAGNEQFF
>NA|TRBD1|TRBJ1-2|TRBV5-4
TGTGCCAGCGGGGGACAGCCTAACTATGGCTACACCTTC
CASGGQPNYGYTF
>NA|NA|TRBJ2-5|TRBV18
TGTGCCAGCTCACCCGTGGGGGGGGGCGAAGAGACCCAGTACTTC
CASSPVGGGEETQYF
>once|TRBD1|TRBJ2-7|TRBV5-1
TGCGCCAGCAGCTTGGAGGACAGGGGGTTCTACGAGCAGTACTTC
CASSLEDRGFYEQYF
>once|TRBD1|TRBJ1-2|TRBV5-1
TGCGCCAGCAGCTGGGGGACAGTGCCTAACTATGGCTACACCTTC
CASSWGTVPNYGYTF
>few|TRBD1|TRBJ2-7|TRBV19
TGTGCCAGTGGTGCAGGGGGCGACGAGCAGTACTTC
CASGAGGDEQYF
>NA|NA|TRBJ2-1|TRBV7-6
TGTGCCAGCAGCTCCATAAGCGGGCCGATCAGTGAGCAGTTCTTC
CASSSISGPISEQFF
>NA|NA|TRBJ1-4|TRBV28
TGTGCCACTGAAACTAATGAAAAACTGTTTTTT
CATETNEKLFF
>NA|NA|TRBJ2-5|TRBV7-9
TGTGCCAGCAGCTTGTCCGGTGGCGAGACCCAGTACTTC
CASSLSGGETQYF
>NA|NA|TRBJ1-6|TRBV28
TGTGCCAGCAGCACTTCAGGGGCAAATTCACCCCTCCACTTT
CASSTSGANSPLHF
>NA|NA|TRBJ1-6|TRBV30
TGTGCCTGGCGGGACACTTATAATTCACCCCTCCACTTT
CAWRDTYNSPLHF
>NA|NA|TRBJ2-5|TRBV28
TGTGCCAGCAGCCCCGGGGGGCCCGAGACCCAGTACTTC
CASSPGGPETQYF
>once|TRBD1|TRBJ2-7|TRBV4-1
TGCGCCAGCAGCCATACATTCGGGACAGCGGATTCCTACGAGCAGTACTTC
CASSHTFGTADSYEQYF
>NA|NA|TRBJ2-7|TRBV27
TGTGCCAGCACTCGTGGTGGAGGTCTGACCTACGAGCAGTACTTC
CASTRGGGLTYEQYF
>NA|NA|TRBJ2-3|TRBV7-2
TGTGCCAGCAGCTCCACCTGGGTCAGCGGTGTCTGGACAGATACGCAGTATTTT
CASSSTWVSGVWTDTQYF
>NA|NA|TRBJ1-2|TRBV10-2
TGCGCCAGCAGTGAAACCCCCAATGGCTACACCTTC
CASSETPNGYTF
>NA|TRBD1|TRBJ1-1|TRBV11-2
TGTGCCAGCAGCTTAGTTTTTAGGACAGGGACAACTGAAGCTTTCTTT
CASSLVFRTGTTEAFF
>NA|NA|TRBJ2-3|TRBV27
TGTGCCACCCGTCCCCCAGGGTCCAAAAAAACCACAGATACGCAGTATTTT
CATRPPGSKKTTDTQYF
>NA|NA|TRBJ2-7|TRBV19
TGTGCCAGTAGTATAGTGGGGGGAACCTACGAGCAGTACTTC
CASSIVGGTYEQYF
>NA|NA|TRBJ1-1|TRBV7-8
TGTGCCAGCAGCTTGTGGGAGGAGGACACTGAAGCTTTCTTT
CASSLWEEDTEAFF
>NA|NA|TRBJ1-6|TRBV5-1
TGCGCCAGCAGCTTGTCGGGGACATATAATTCACCCCTCCACTTT
CASSLSGTYNSPLHF
>NA|TRBD2|TRBJ2-7|TRBV7-7
TGTGCTAGCAGCTTTTCTACGACTAGCGGATTGTTAGACGAGCAGTACTTC
CASSFSTTSGLLDEQYF
>NA|NA|TRBJ1-4|TRBV6-6
TGTGCCAGCACCCTAAGACAGGCTAATAATGAAAAACTGTTTTTT
CASTLRQANNEKLFF
>NA|NA|TRBJ1-5|TRBV5-5
TGTGCCAGCAGCTTGGCGGGAGGCAATAATCAGCCCCAGCATTTT
CASSLAGGNNQPQHF
>NA|TRBD1|TRBJ2-7|TRBV10-3
TGTGCCATCAGTGAGTCGACAGGGTCAGGGTACGAGCAGTACTTC
CAISESTGSGYEQYF
>NA|NA|TRBJ2-1|TRBV6-5
TGTGCCAGCAGTTACTCGAACCGACAGGCGGGAAATGAGCAGTTCTTC
CASSYSNRQAGNEQFF
>NA|TRBD2|TRBJ2-3|TRBV6-5
TGTGCCAGCCGGGGGGTTGGGGCAGATACGCAGTATTTT
CASRGVGADTQYF
>NA|NA|TRBJ2-2|TRBV25-1
TGTGCCAGCAGTGTACTAGGGACCGGGGAGCTGTTTTTT
CASSVLGTGELFF
>NA|TRBD2|TRBJ2-2|TRBV7-6
TGTGCCAGCAGCTTCGCTGGGGGGAGGGCCAACGGGGAGCTGTTTTTT
CASSFAGGRANGELFF
>NA|NA|TRBJ1-4|TRBV7-9
TGTGCCAGCAGCTTCCGTGGGAGTAATGAAAAACTGTTTTTT
CASSFRGSNEKLFF
>NA|NA|TRBJ2-4|TRBV5-4
TGTGCCAGCAGCTTGAATGTCTACAGTGGAGCCAAAAACATTCAGTACTTC
CASSLNVYSGAKNIQYF
>once|NA|TRBJ2-3|TRBV5-4
TGTGCCAGCAGCCCCCTTCAGGGGCGCACAGATACGCAGTATTTT
CASSPLQGRTDTQYF